The 17 T cell receptor beta chains presented below share a single source sample, sequenced in a study of T cells after yellow fever vaccination. A single record per CDR3 protein comes from TCRdb applying MiXCR to the 5' RACE reads. The table shows 230,000 or so distinct CDR3 sequences, with around 6.7% occurring only once. Sample: CD4+ T cells sorted from PBMCs, taken on the day of the yellow fever booster vaccination. These receptors all stem from a man in his thirties or forties who received the YFV17D yellow fever vaccine.

At least ten counts were recorded for this clonotype. The chain is built from TRBV4-3 and TRBJ2-2, with a possible D match to TRBD2 (5 bases). This CDR3 contains 18 residues. Germline V lookup: CDR1 LGHNA, CDR2 YSLEER. Trimming left V 0 bases short and J 6 bases short, with 20 bases between. The chain's CDR3 is CASSQDLAASISAGELFF. CDR3 nucleotides: TGCGCCAGCAGCCAAGATCTGGCGGCTAGCATATCCGCCGGGGAGCTGTTTTTT.

This chain links TRBV20-1 with TRBJ2-7; D gene uncertain. This CDR3 has 12 residues. Trimming shortened V by 5 bases and J by 2 bases, and 10 bases separated the two germline ends. CDR1 and CDR2 (germline): DFQATT, SNEGSKA (reference sequence). The CDR3 bases are TGCAGTGCTGTAGGCGGAACCTACGAGCAGTACTTC. This codes for CSAVGGTYEQYF.

The sample holds a few counts of this clonotype. The chain is built from TRBV7-2 and TRBJ2-3; TRBD2 aligns across 8 bases. The CDR3 runs to 16 residues. With 3 bases clipped from V and 0 bases from J, the junction kept 5 bases outside the gene matches. CDR1 and CDR2 from the germline V gene are SGHTA and FQGNSA. The CDR3 here is CASSLAGGGSTDTQYF. In nucleotides, the CDR3 is TGTGCCAGCAGCTTGGCGGGAGGCGGTAGCACAGATACGCAGTATTTT.

There are a few counts of this clonotype. This sequence joins TRBV6-2 or TRBV6-3 and TRBJ1-1; the D is unclear. V was pared by 2 bases and J by 0 bases, with 13 bases between. The CDR3 has 16 amino acids. Germline CDR1 and CDR2: MNHEY and SVGEGT. The CDR3 region has the DNA TGTGCCAGCAGTTACCCACCGGGCCACATGAACACTGAAGCTTTCTTT. Translated, it gives CASSYPPGHMNTEAFF.

This clonotype came up a few times. This rearrangement joins TRBV7-2 to TRBJ2-1; 8 bases map to TRBD2. This CDR3 region has 17 residues. V was clipped by 1 base and J by 6 bases; unmatched bases: 11. Germline values: CDR1 SGHTA, CDR2 FQGNSA. CDR3 loop: CASSLGALAGRFNEQFF. The CDR3 DNA reads as TGTGCCAGCAGCTTAGGGGCCTTAGCGGGAAGATTCAATGAGCAGTTCTTC.

This clonotype was detected ten times or more. The chain uses TRBV11-1 and TRBJ2-2; D perhaps matches TRBD1 (5 bases). The CDR3 loop spans 14 amino acids. The germline V and J ends were trimmed by 6 bases and 4 bases, with 12 bases remaining between them. The germline gives CDR1 SGHAT, CDR2 FQDESV (reference sequence). CDR3 in DNA: TGTGCCAGCAGGCCAGGACAAAGCACCGGGGAGCTGTTTTTT. Its protein is CASRPGQSTGELFF.

This rearrangement joins TRBV11-2 to TRBJ2-3, with D tentatively TRBD1 or TRBD2 (5 bases each). Per the germline V gene, CDR1 is SGHAT and CDR2 is FQNNGV. V was clipped by 5 bases and J by 1 base, with 28 bases between them. The CDR3 totals 20 residues. For the CDR3, the DNA is TGTGCCAGCAGCCGCCGCCTGGGTACGAGGGACGGCTTCGGCACAGATACGCAGTATTTT. It yields the protein CASSRRLGTRDGFGTDTQYF.

V gene TRBV20-1 combines with J gene TRBJ2-5; D is possibly TRBD1 or TRBD2 (6 bases each). The CDR3 is 13 residues long. Trimming removed 6 bases from V and 3 bases from J, with 14 bases in between. Per germline, CDR1 DFQATT and CDR2 SNEGSKA (reference sequence). The CDR3 spells CSAGGTNEETQYF. Written as DNA, the CDR3 is TGCAGTGCCGGCGGGACAAACGAAGAGACCCAGTACTTC.

V and J are TRBV5-1 and TRBJ2-7; 7 nucleotides line up with TRBD2. Germline V CDR1 and CDR2: SGHRS, YFSETQ. V dropped 2 bases and J dropped 2; count of bases not matched to a gene: 4. The CDR3 extends over 14 amino acids. The CDR3 DNA is TGCGCCAGCAGCTTCCAGCGGGGACCCTACGAGCAGTACTTC. Protein sequence: CASSFQRGPYEQYF.

This clonotype was detected a few times. The chain couples TRBV7-2 to TRBJ2-4; 7 bases line up with TRBD2. This CDR3 is built from 14 residues. The V and J ends lost 3 bases and 5 bases, in that order; junction bases with no gene match: 4. The germline CDR1 and CDR2 sequences are SGHTA and FQGNSA. The CDR3 sequence is CASSFGTKENIQYF. As DNA, the CDR3 is TGTGCCAGCAGCTTCGGGACTAAAGAAAACATTCAGTACTTC.

Many counts were recorded for this clonotype. The V call is TRBV6-2 or TRBV6-3, the J call TRBJ2-7, with D possibly matching TRBD1 (5 bases). Germline V gene lookup returns CDR1 MNHEY and CDR2 SVGEGT. The V gene lost 7 bases and the J gene lost 2 bases, with 15 bases spanning the gap. This CDR3 is 14 amino acids long. The CDR3 DNA reads as TGTGCCAGCACGCAGACCCAGGGCACCTACGAGCAGTACTTC. It is translated as CASTQTQGTYEQYF.

The chain joins TRBV7-2 to TRBJ2-7; TRBD2 matches 7 bases. This CDR3 has 15 residues. The J segment lost 2 bases and the V segment lost 3 bases, leaving 7 bases of the junction unmatched. Germline CDR1 SGHTA, CDR2 FQGNSA. In DNA form, the CDR3 reads TGTGCCAGCAGCTTGGCTAGCGGCCTCACCTACGAGCAGTACTTC. Its protein product is CASSLASGLTYEQYF. Complete variable domain (other parts from reference TRBV7-2 and TRBJ2-7): GAGVSQSPSNKVTEKGKDVELRCDPISGHTALYWYRQSLGQGLEFLIYFQGNSAPDKSGLPSDRFSAERTGGSVSTLTIQRTQQEDSAVYLCASSLASGLTYEQYFGPGTRLTVT.

The V gene is TRBV10-3, the J gene TRBJ2-3; 11 bases line up with TRBD2. There are 15 residues in the CDR3. V dropped 8 bases and J dropped 1; count of bases not matched to a gene: 5. Germline V CDR1 and CDR2: ENHRY, SYGVKD. CDR3 amino acids: CAIVDSGRGTDTQYF. CDR3 coding DNA: TGTGCCATCGTGGATAGCGGGAGGGGCACAGATACGCAGTATTTT.

CDR3 loop: CASSLAGDGGELFF. The CDR3 DNA reads TGTGCCAGCAGCTTAGCAGGGGACGGCGGGGAGCTGTTTTTT. The rearrangement uses TRBV7-9 and TRBJ2-2; D possibly matches TRBD1 or TRBD2 (5 bases each). V was clipped by 0 bases and J by 7 bases, with 9 bases between them. The CDR3 totals 14 residues. Germline CDR1 is SEHNR and CDR2 is FQNEAQ (reference sequence).

This clonotype was counted a few times. This chain links TRBV2 with TRBJ2-7; D possibly corresponds to TRBD1 (7 bases). Germline loops: CDR1 SNHLY, CDR2 FYNNEI. CDR3 length equals 14 residues. Trimming cost V 7 bases and J 4 bases, with 17 bases left between them. This CDR3 reads CASKGAQGRYEQYF. The CDR3 DNA reads TGTGCCAGCAAAGGTGCACAGGGGAGGTACGAGCAGTACTTC.

This clonotype was observed a few times. The rearrangement links TRBV12-3 or TRBV12-4 to TRBJ2-5; D may be TRBD2 (6 bases). Trimming shortened V by 5 bases and J by 7 bases, and 17 bases separated the two germline ends. The CDR3 contains 14 residues. CDR3 in DNA: TGTGCCAGCAGTCCAACCGGGCCAGCGGGGACCCAGTACTTC. Its translation is CASSPTGPAGTQYF.

Many counts were recorded for this clonotype. The chain combines TRBV27 with TRBJ1-1, with a possible D match to TRBD1 (5 bases). The CDR3 loop spans 16 amino acids. Germline V gene sequence: CDR1 MNHEY, CDR2 SMNVEV (reference sequence). The V and J ends lost 5 bases and 0 bases respectively, with 16 bases between them. The CDR3 DNA follows: TGTGCCAGCAGTCCAAGAGCCGACAGACTGAACACTGAAGCTTTCTTT. Amino acids: CASSPRADRLNTEAFF.